This passage covers 30 T cell receptor beta chains from one sample sequenced in a study of T cells in Graves' hyperthyroidism and ophthalmopathy. Researchers amplified the TCR beta CDR3 regions from RNA transcripts. HTBI primers were the set used in a first-round RT-PCR of the TCR CDR3. TCRdb reanalysed the multiplex PCR reads using MiXCR and keeps one entry per CDR3 protein. The sample lists about 410,000 distinct CDR3 sequences, roughly 15% seen once, with about 13% in the top ten. The sample was blood. The source is a man in his late teens or twenties with Graves' ophthalmopathy.

There are a few counts of this clonotype. The rearrangement uses TRBV4-1 and TRBJ2-1, with 7 bases identical to TRBD2. V lost 1 base, J lost 4 bases, and 10 bases stayed unmatched. CDR3 size: 17 residues. Per germline, CDR1 MGHRA and CDR2 YSYEKL. The CDR3 DNA reads as TGCGCCAGCAGCCAAGTCCCCCCTAGCGGAGGGTACAATGAGCAGTTCTTC. Translated: CASSQVPPSGGYNEQFF.

This clonotype was seen a few times. The chain is built from TRBV19 and TRBJ2-1; perhaps TRBD1 as D (6 bases). CDR1 LNHDA and CDR2 SQIVND come from the germline V gene (reference sequence). The V end was cut by 5 bases, the J end by 4 bases, with 15 bases between. This CDR3 comprises 15 residues. DNA of the CDR3: TGTGCCAGTAGTTCCCGGGCAGGGGAATACAATGAGCAGTTCTTC. Amino acids: CASSSRAGEYNEQFF. Filled out from reference TRBV19 and TRBJ2-1, the complete variable domain reads DGGITQSPKYLFRKEGQNVTLSCEQNLNHDAMYWYRQDPGQGLRLIYYSQIVNDFQKGDIAEGYSVSREKKESFPLTVTSAQKNPTAFYLCASSSRAGEYNEQFFGPGTRLTVL.

The rearrangement joins TRBV7-3 to TRBJ2-1; 7 bases line up with TRBD1. The CDR3 loop spans 15 amino acids. J gave up 4 bases and V 3 bases, and 6 bases lay outside the gene matches. CDR1 and CDR2 from the germline V gene are SGHTA and FQGTGA. In DNA form, the CDR3 reads TGTGCCAGCAGCTTCTCGGGACAGTTATACAATGAGCAGTTCTTC. Translating gives CASSFSGQLYNEQFF.

The table lists this clonotype with many counts. The CDR3 spells CASSPRDGGYTF. The CDR3 DNA reads TGTGCCAGCAGCCCTCGGGACGGAGGCTACACCTTC. This sequence joins TRBV3-1 and TRBJ1-2; a weak D match, TRBD1 (5 bases). The germline V and J ends were trimmed by 4 bases and 8 bases, with 11 bases remaining between them. Germline CDR1 and CDR2: LGHDT and YNNKEL (reference sequence). CDR3 length: 12 amino acids.

The table lists this clonotype with many counts. V gene TRBV12-3 or TRBV12-4 combines with J gene TRBJ2-7, with TRBD2 as a possible D gene (6 bases). The CDR3 sequence is 13 residues long. The V gene lost 7 bases and the J gene lost 3 bases, with 13 bases spanning the gap. CDR3 protein: CASTYGGNYEQYF. As DNA, the CDR3 is TGTGCCAGCACCTACGGGGGAAACTACGAGCAGTACTTC.

This clonotype showed up many times. This chain uses TRBV12-5 with TRBJ1-2; 9 nucleotides agree with TRBD1. The CDR3 extends over 14 amino acids. The V gene end was trimmed by 3 bases and the J gene end by 7 bases; junction bases not matched to a gene: 6. Germline V gives CDR1 LGHNT, CDR2 FRNRAP. The CDR3 DNA reads as TGTGCTAGTGGTTTACAGGGGGCGTTAACTGGCTACACCTTC. Protein sequence: CASGLQGALTGYTF.

This clonotype was recorded many times. The chain carries TRBV27 and TRBJ1-2, with D perhaps TRBD1 (5 bases). CDR3 length: 13 amino acids. V lost 6 bases and J lost 4, with 12 bases in between. The germline CDR1 and CDR2 sequences are MNHEY and SMNVEV (reference sequence). CDR3 sequence reads: CASREGSFYGYTF. For the CDR3, the DNA is TGTGCCAGCAGGGAGGGGTCTTTCTATGGCTACACCTTC.

At least ten counts were recorded for this clonotype. J is TRBJ1-1 and V is TRBV5-1; no reliable D call. V dropped 0 bases and J dropped 6 bases, with 9 bases sitting between them. The germline gives CDR1 SGHRS, CDR2 YFSETQ. CDR3 size: 13 residues. CDR3 protein: CASSLVLRSEAFF. CDR3 nucleotides: TGCGCCAGCAGCTTGGTGTTGAGGTCTGAAGCTTTCTTT.

This CDR3 is CASMSTGSSGNTIYF. CDR3 nucleotide sequence: TGTGCGTCAATGAGTACGGGGAGCTCTGGAAACACCATATATTTT. The chain carries TRBV6-8 and TRBJ1-3; D is uncertain. Germline V gives CDR1 MNHGY, CDR2 SAAAGT. The CDR3 extends over 15 amino acids.

This clonotype was observed a few times. The chain joins TRBV6-1 to TRBJ2-4; 9 nucleotides agree with TRBD1. V trimming: 9 bases; J trimming: 6 bases; junction bases outside the gene matches: 12. There are 15 residues in the CDR3. Germline values: CDR1 MNHNS, CDR2 SASEGT. CDR3 amino acids: CASNSGTGFGNIQYF. CDR3 sequence (DNA): TGTGCCAGTAATTCCGGGACAGGGTTCGGAAACATTCAGTACTTC.

This clonotype was picked up many times. The chain couples TRBV11-2 to TRBJ2-7; 7 bases map to TRBD2. The length of the CDR3 is 18 residues. Per the germline V gene, CDR1 is SGHAT and CDR2 is FQNNGV. After removal of 6 bases from V and 5 bases from J, the junction contained 22 bases not matched to a gene. As DNA, the CDR3 is TGTGCCAGCAGATATAATCCCCCGACTAGCTTGGAATCTGACGAGCAGTACTTC. This gives the protein CASRYNPPTSLESDEQYF.

In this sample, this clonotype turned up a few times. The J gene is TRBJ2-2, the V gene TRBV19, with 9 bases fitting TRBD1. Germline CDR1 reads LNHDA; CDR2 reads SQIVND (reference sequence). V shed 6 bases, J shed 7 bases, and the junction held 9 bases outside the gene matches. The CDR3 length is 15 residues. This CDR3 reads CASRPGQGFGGELFF. In DNA, the CDR3 is TGTGCCAGTAGACCGGGACAGGGATTCGGCGGGGAGCTGTTTTTT.

This clonotype was observed many times. The rearrangement uses TRBV7-9 and TRBJ2-7; TRBD1 matches at 12 bases. CDR1 and CDR2 from the germline V gene are SEHNR and FQNEAQ (reference sequence). The CDR3 has 15 residues. The V gene end was trimmed by 3 bases and the J gene end by 6 bases; junction bases not matched to a gene: 6. The CDR3, as DNA: TGTGCCAGCAGCTTCGGGACAGGGGGCTCGGGCGAGCAGTACTTC. This gives the protein CASSFGTGGSGEQYF.

The chain links TRBV13 to TRBJ1-2; D call uncertain. V lost 2 bases and J lost 0, with 13 bases in between. The germline gives CDR1 PRHDT, CDR2 FYEKMQ (reference sequence). The CDR3 sequence is 16 residues long. The CDR3 here is CASSLLLGKANYGYTF. CDR3 in DNA: TGTGCCAGCAGCTTACTCCTGGGCAAAGCTAACTATGGCTACACCTTC.

This clonotype was seen ten or more times. This sequence joins TRBV6-1 and TRBJ2-1, with TRBD2 as a possible D gene (6 bases). Trimming cost V 1 base and J 1 base, with 8 bases left between them. Germline V lookup: CDR1 MNHNS, CDR2 SASEGT. The CDR3 has 15 residues. CDR3 region: CASSEGAGSYNEQFF. In nucleotides, the CDR3 is TGTGCCAGCAGTGAAGGGGCGGGATCCTACAATGAGCAGTTCTTC.

This clonotype was recorded many times. The gene calls are TRBV5-1 and TRBJ2-7; D possibly corresponds to TRBD1 (5 bases). Deletions cut 3 bases from V and 4 bases from J, with 11 bases between. This CDR3 has 13 amino acids. Germline assignment: CDR1 SGHRS and CDR2 YFSETQ. The DNA of the CDR3 is TGCGCCAGCAGCTCGCTGACAGAATACGAGCAGTACTTC. Its protein is CASSSLTEYEQYF.

This clonotype was recorded at least ten times. CDR3 region: CASSQEGEVNTEAFF. CDR3 nucleotides: TGTGCCAGCAGCCAAGAGGGGGAGGTTAACACTGAAGCTTTCTTT. V gene TRBV3-1 combines with J gene TRBJ1-1; the D gene is possibly TRBD1 (5 bases). With 0 bases removed from V and 2 bases from J, the gap between germline ends came to 10 bases. The CDR3 sequence is 15 residues long. Per the germline V gene, CDR1 is LGHDT and CDR2 is YNNKEL (reference sequence).

This clonotype showed up just once. A read error is possible here, since a much larger clone lies one base away. Given the absence of the conserved phenylalanine or tryptophan at the CDR3 end, a read error is likely. The chain employs TRBV6-2 or TRBV6-3 and TRBJ2-7; no reliable D call. CDR1 MNHEY and CDR2 SVGEGT come from the germline V gene. CDR3 length equals 14 residues. Trimming removed 5 bases at V and 3 bases at J, with 14 bases between. In DNA, the CDR3 is TGTGCCAGCAGTGGGTCGGTGCCCATCTACGAGCAGTACTCC. Residues: CASSGSVPIYEQYS.

This clonotype was recorded at least ten times. The V and J genes are TRBV6-1 and TRBJ2-7, with 10 bases that match TRBD1. CDR3 length equals 12 residues. Trimming at V came to 8 bases and at J to 4 bases, leaving 2 bases not matched to a gene. Germline V gene sequence: CDR1 MNHNS, CDR2 SASEGT. The CDR3 bases are TGTGCCAGCGGGACAGGGGAATACGAGCAGTACTTC. Its protein product is CASGTGEYEQYF.

This clonotype was recorded many times. J is TRBJ1-5 and V is TRBV3-1, with a possible D match to TRBD1 (6 bases). Germline values: CDR1 LGHDT, CDR2 YNNKEL (reference sequence). The V end lost 4 bases, the J end lost 7 bases, and 8 bases lay between the germline ends. The CDR3 has 12 residues. The CDR3 bases are TGTGCCAGCAGCCTCCAGGGGCAGCCCCAGCATTTT. It translates to CASSLQGQPQHF.

Only a few counts were recorded for this clonotype. The chain recombines TRBV20-1 with TRBJ2-3; D tentatively fits TRBD1 or TRBD2 (5 bases each). V was trimmed by 6 bases and J by 2 bases, leaving 15 bases between them. This CDR3 comprises 14 residues. The germline gives CDR1 DFQATT, CDR2 SNEGSKA (reference sequence). CDR3 DNA sequence: TGCAGTGCCACCGAGACGGGGCACACAGATACGCAGTATTTT. Residues: CSATETGHTDTQYF.

As for this clonotype: A junction end diverges from the germline sequence, so it may reflect a read error. This chain uses TRBV15 with TRBJ2-5, with TRBD1 identical over 7 bases. Germline V lookup: CDR1 LNHNV, CDR2 YYDKDF (reference sequence). This CDR3 is built from 14 residues. CDR3 nucleotides: TGTGCCACCAGCAGCCGGGACAGAGAAGAGGCCCAGTACTTC. Its protein is CATSSRDREEAQYF.

This clonotype was found a few times. This rearrangement joins TRBV4-1 to TRBJ2-5, with D uncertain. This CDR3 is built from 13 residues. V was clipped by 1 base and J by 5 bases, with 8 bases between them. CDR1 and CDR2 (germline): MGHRA, YSYEKL. This chain's CDR3 is CASSQGMGETQYF. The CDR3 DNA follows: TGCGCCAGCAGCCAAGGCATGGGCGAGACCCAGTACTTC.

This clonotype came up many times. The rearrangement uses TRBV30 and TRBJ1-1, with D perhaps matching TRBD1 (6 bases). The V end was cut by 0 bases, the J end by 4 bases, with 12 bases between. Germline assignment: CDR1 GTSNPN and CDR2 SVGIG (reference sequence). This CDR3 contains 14 residues. As DNA, the CDR3 is TGTGCCTGGAGTGTACTACAGGGAGGCACTGAAGCTTTCTTT. It codes for CAWSVLQGGTEAFF.

Many counts were recorded for this clonotype. This rearrangement joins TRBV2 to TRBJ1-6; D is perhaps TRBD1 (5 bases). Germline V gene lookup returns CDR1 SNHLY and CDR2 FYNNEI. The germline V and J ends were trimmed by 6 bases and 7 bases, with 13 bases remaining between them. The CDR3 runs to 14 residues. CDR3: CASRVRDGNSPLHF. CDR3 in DNA: TGTGCCAGCAGGGTGAGGGACGGAAATTCACCCCTCCACTTT.

This clonotype was observed at least ten times. V is TRBV3-1 and J is TRBJ2-7, with D perhaps TRBD1 (6 bases). The V gene lost 4 bases and the J gene lost 3 bases, with 16 bases spanning the gap. The CDR3 spans 15 residues. Germline V lookup: CDR1 LGHDT, CDR2 YNNKEL (reference sequence). CDR3 loop: CASSLRQAGGYEQYF. In DNA, the CDR3 is TGTGCCAGCAGCCTCAGACAGGCCGGAGGCTACGAGCAGTACTTC.

This chain uses TRBV11-3 with TRBJ2-1; D might be TRBD2 (6 bases). Germline lookup yields CDR1 SGHNT and CDR2 YENEEA. V shed 3 bases and J shed 1 base, with 10 bases lying between them. The CDR3 has 15 residues. CDR3 residues: CASSLGLPSYNEQFF. The CDR3 DNA reads as TGTGCCAGCAGCTTGGGACTGCCTTCCTACAATGAGCAGTTCTTC.

This clonotype was seen once. A much larger clonotype is one base distant, so this may be a read error. The chain has TRBV12-3 or TRBV12-4 and TRBJ1-1; D call uncertain. This CDR3 comprises 14 residues. The chain's CDR3 is CASSFSELNTEVFF. DNA for the CDR3: TGTGCCAGCAGTTTTAGTGAACTGAACACTGAAGTTTTCTTT.

The V call is TRBV5-4, the J call TRBJ1-2, with 11 positions matching TRBD1. The CDR3 totals 17 residues. Germline assignment: CDR1 SGHNT and CDR2 YYREEE (reference sequence). The ends lost 3 bases at V and 8 bases at J; junction bases unmatched: 15. The CDR3: CASSSSRYLDRGPGYTF. The CDR3 DNA reads as TGTGCCAGCAGCTCGAGCCGTTACCTGGACAGGGGGCCCGGCTACACCTTC.

This clonotype was detected ten times or more. The rearrangement links TRBV9 to TRBJ2-5; a weak D match, TRBD2 (5 bases). The CDR3 extends over 12 amino acids. Germline V gives CDR1 SGDLS, CDR2 YYNGEE. V was pared by 2 bases and J by 5 bases, with 7 bases between. The CDR3 loop reads CASSVRGETQYF. The CDR3 DNA sequence: TGTGCCAGCAGCGTGAGAGGGGAGACCCAGTACTTC.